Listed below are T cell receptor beta chains from one sample, sequenced in a study of technical replicates of blood from a few donors. Clones were sequenced by immunoSEQ multiplex PCR, and TCRdb holds only the in-frame ones, with some missing. The sample comprises approximately 79,000 clones, around 97% of which are singletons, and less than 0.2% rests with the top ten. The sample taken for sequencing was T cells isolated from PBMCs. Receptors were obtained from a human donor in good health. Each CDR3 is given with its conserved first and last residue. Fields, in order: V gene, clone size, J gene, D gene, CDR3 protein, CDR3 DNA. D genes are given only for firm matches. The size of a clone is reported for some rows only, either as once, few or many, or as a class for expanded clones.

V: TRBV29-1; size: NA; J: TRBJ2-2; D: TRBD2; CDR3: CSVVWEGRFTGELFF; DNA: TGCAGCGTTGTCTGGGAGGGCCGTTTCACCGGGGAGCTGTTTTTT
V: TRBV5-1; size: NA; J: TRBJ2-3; D: NA; CDR3: CASSTYATTDTQYF; DNA: TGCGCCAGCAGCACCTACGCCACCACAGATACGCAGTATTTT
V: TRBV7-3; size: NA; J: TRBJ2-1; D: TRBD1; CDR3: CASSRGTGGGNEQFF; DNA: TGTGCCAGCAGCCGTGGGACAGGGGGCGGGAATGAGCAGTTCTTC
V: TRBV5-1; size: NA; J: TRBJ2-1; D: NA; CDR3: CASSAAPYNEQFF; DNA: TGCGCCAGCAGCGCGGCCCCCTACAATGAGCAGTTCTTC
V: TRBV29-1; size: once; J: TRBJ2-1; D: TRBD1; CDR3: CSVEAGGKDEQFF; DNA: TGCAGCGTTGAGGCAGGGGGAAAGGATGAGCAGTTCTTC
V: TRBV6-5; size: NA; J: TRBJ2-7; D: TRBD2; CDR3: CASRTRGGRRGGYF; DNA: TGTGCCAGCAGAACCCGGGGGGGTCGGAGGGGCGGGTACTTC
V: TRBV25-1; size: few; J: TRBJ1-1; D: TRBD1; CDR3: CASHPGQGAGTEAFF; DNA: TGTGCCAGCCATCCGGGACAGGGGGCCGGCACTGAAGCTTTCTTT
V: TRBV28; size: once; J: TRBJ1-1; D: NA; CDR3: CASTLWVRANTEAFF; DNA: TGTGCCAGCACCCTATGGGTCAGGGCGAACACTGAAGCTTTCTTT
V: TRBV11-1; size: NA; J: TRBJ2-5; D: NA; CDR3: CASSLDRGSETQYF; DNA: TGTGCCAGCAGCTTAGATCGGGGGTCGGAGACCCAGTACTTC
V: TRBV28; size: NA; J: TRBJ1-2; D: TRBD1; CDR3: CASEAGTGGYGYTF; DNA: TGTGCCAGCGAGGCTGGGACAGGGGGATATGGCTACACCTTC
V: TRBV2; size: NA; J: TRBJ1-1; D: NA; CDR3: CASNKGGPNTEAFF; DNA: TGTGCCAGCAATAAGGGGGGGCCGAACACTGAAGCTTTCTTT
V: TRBV7-2; size: NA; J: TRBJ2-3; D: NA; CDR3: CASSLVGLTDTQYF; DNA: TGTGCCAGCAGCTTAGTGGGCCTCACAGATACGCAGTATTTT
V: TRBV11-2; size: NA; J: TRBJ2-7; D: NA; CDR3: CASSLAPRGSLYEQYF; DNA: TGTGCCAGCAGCTTAGCTCCGCGCGGGTCCCTCTACGAGCAGTACTTC
V: TRBV5-1; size: NA; J: TRBJ1-1; D: TRBD1; CDR3: CASSLAGQGWTEAFF; DNA: TGCGCCAGCAGCTTGGCGGGACAGGGATGGACTGAAGCTTTCTTT
V: TRBV10-1; size: NA; J: TRBJ1-4; D: NA; CDR3: CASSFDLGGEKLFF; DNA: TGCGCCAGCAGTTTCGACCTGGGAGGTGAAAAACTGTTTTTT
V: TRBV2; size: NA; J: TRBJ1-4; D: TRBD1; CDR3: CASRSRQGTNEKLFF; DNA: TGTGCCAGCAGGAGCCGACAGGGCACTAATGAAAAACTGTTTTTT
V: TRBV5-4; size: NA; J: TRBJ1-5; D: NA; CDR3: CASSFSGSNQPQHF; DNA: TGTGCCAGCAGCTTTTCAGGGAGCAATCAGCCCCAGCATTTT
V: TRBV18; size: NA; J: TRBJ2-5; D: TRBD1; CDR3: CASSPPGQETQYF; DNA: TGTGCCAGCTCACCACCGGGACAGGAGACCCAGTACTTC
V: TRBV6-5; size: NA; J: TRBJ2-7; D: NA; CDR3: CASSYSTGDITEQYF; DNA: TGTGCCAGCAGTTACTCGACTGGGGACATAACCGAGCAGTACTTC
V: TRBV10-3; size: NA; J: TRBJ2-3; D: TRBD2; CDR3: CAISESGLAGVADTQYF; DNA: TGTGCCATCAGTGAGTCGGGACTAGCGGGAGTGGCGGATACGCAGTATTTT
V: TRBV19; size: NA; J: TRBJ1-5; D: NA; CDR3: CASSMGSLSQPQHF; DNA: TGTGCCAGTAGTATGGGCTCTCTGAGTCAGCCCCAGCATTTT
V: TRBV30; size: NA; J: TRBJ1-1; D: TRBD1; CDR3: CAWTLPDRATEAFF; DNA: TGTGCCTGGACCCTCCCTGACAGGGCCACTGAAGCTTTCTTT
V: TRBV6-1; size: NA; J: TRBJ1-1; D: NA; CDR3: CASSEGRGMNTEAFF; DNA: TGTGCCAGCAGTGAAGGAAGGGGTATGAACACTGAAGCTTTCTTT
V: TRBV9; size: NA; J: TRBJ2-1; D: TRBD2; CDR3: CASSGTAGVRDEQFF; DNA: TGTGCCAGCAGCGGCACAGCGGGAGTAAGGGATGAGCAGTTCTTC
V: TRBV5-6; size: NA; J: TRBJ2-7; D: TRBD1; CDR3: CASSGTGDLPYEQYF; DNA: TGTGCCAGCAGCGGAACAGGGGATTTGCCCTACGAGCAGTACTTC
V: TRBV28; size: NA; J: TRBJ1-1; D: TRBD1; CDR3: CASSEGQGIFMNTEAFF; DNA: TGTGCCAGCAGTGAAGGACAGGGAATATTCATGAACACTGAAGCTTTCTTT
V: TRBV29-1; size: NA; J: TRBJ1-1; D: TRBD1; CDR3: CSVLPGGAAYTEAFF; DNA: TGCAGCGTCCTCCCAGGGGGAGCTGCCTACACTGAAGCTTTCTTT
V: TRBV7-2; size: NA; J: TRBJ2-3; D: NA; CDR3: CASSLGFGGSFTDTQYF; DNA: TGTGCCAGCAGCTTAGGCTTCGGGGGTTCTTTCACAGATACGCAGTATTTT
V: TRBV19; size: NA; J: TRBJ2-3; D: TRBD1; CDR3: CASSIRTGTSTDTQYF; DNA: TGTGCCAGTAGTATTCGGACAGGAACTAGCACAGATACGCAGTATTTT
V: TRBV6-1; size: NA; J: TRBJ2-3; D: NA; CDR3: CASSERVAGTDTQYF; DNA: TGTGCCAGCAGTGAACGGGTAGCGGGCACAGATACGCAGTATTTT
V: TRBV5-1; size: NA; J: TRBJ2-2; D: TRBD2; CDR3: CASSRLAGTTGELFF; DNA: TGCGCCAGCAGCCGACTAGCGGGCACCACCGGGGAGCTGTTTTTT
V: TRBV7-6; size: NA; J: TRBJ1-4; D: TRBD1; CDR3: CASSSGGTGWGKLFF; DNA: TGTGCCAGCAGCTCAGGAGGGACAGGGTGGGGGAAACTGTTTTTT
V: TRBV7-9; size: NA; J: TRBJ1-2; D: TRBD1; CDR3: CASSLRDRGPLDGYTF; DNA: TGTGCCAGCAGCTTAAGGGACAGGGGGCCTTTGGATGGCTACACCTTC
V: TRBV28; size: NA; J: TRBJ2-1; D: TRBD2; CDR3: CASSSAGGPLSGNEQFF; DNA: TGTGCCAGCAGTTCAGCGGGAGGGCCGTTATCCGGCAATGAGCAGTTCTTC